The clone carrying this TCR beta chain was detected only a few times. What it binds is not known. This sample was included in a study of CD8 T cells in ankylosing spondylitis. Overall study findings and caveats: Made up of fewer than ten highly homologous variants, a TCR beta motif appeared characteristic of ankylosing spondylitis blood. Before this, some motif variants had been reported in reactive arthritis synovial fluid and blood. As reported, disease-linked clones showed significant enrichment in matched ankylosing spondylitis synovial fluid.

It was by quantitative 5'-RACE with molecular barcodes that TCR beta libraries were made. TCRdb reprocessed the 5' RACE reads with MiXCR, giving one entry per CDR3 protein. The sample carries about 450,000 distinct CDR3 sequences, 25% to 30% recorded once. The CDR3 has 15 amino acids. V was cut by 8 bases and J by 1 base, with 15 bases left in between. Germline V gene lookup returns CDR1 SNHLY and CDR2 FYNNEI. V usage is TRBV2 and J usage is TRBJ2-1, with D tentatively TRBD1 (6 bases). The TCR was taken from a male donor with ankylosing spondylitis. The sequencing sample was made of blood, either unsorted or a sorted T cell fraction (not recorded which). The CDR3 DNA follows: TGTGCCAGCGGCCGGATGGGGGCGTCCTACAATGAGCAGTTCTTC. It translates to CASGRMGASYNEQFF.